The 12 T cell receptor beta chains presented below share a single source sample, sequenced in a study of blood T cell repertoires in COVID-19. Assay: immunoSEQ multiplex PCR; the TCRdb copy retains only in-frame clones and omits some. Among 200,000 to 250,000 clones listed, roughly 82% were seen once. Sequences were obtained from peripheral blood. The receptors stem from a man older than 75 with acute or convalescent COVID-19.

The V gene is TRBV4-1, the J gene TRBJ2-7; TRBD1 aligns across 9 bases. The CDR3 is made up of 16 amino acids. Germline V CDR1 and CDR2: MGHRA, YSYEKL. V trimming: 6 bases; J trimming: 3 bases; junction bases outside the gene matches: 12. CDR3 sequence: CASSPADRGHNYEQYF. CDR3 in DNA: TGCGCCAGCAGTCCTGCGGACAGGGGCCACAACTACGAGCAGTACTTC.

The V gene is TRBV18, the J gene TRBJ2-1; 11 bases are a match to TRBD2. After removal of 4 bases from V and 9 bases from J, the junction contained 11 bases not matched to a gene. The V gene's germline CDR1 is KGHSH and CDR2 LQKENI. This CDR3 region has 16 residues. CDR3 protein: CASSRASGGNWGEQFF. Written as DNA, the CDR3 is TGTGCCAGCTCACGCGCTAGCGGGGGGAACTGGGGTGAGCAGTTCTTC.

The gene calls are TRBV5-1 and TRBJ1-5, with D possibly being TRBD1 (6 bases). Trimming stripped 4 bases from V and 7 bases from J, with 15 bases between. Germline lookup yields CDR1 SGHRS and CDR2 YFSETQ. The CDR3 length is 14 residues. In DNA form, the CDR3 reads TGCGCCAGCAGCCGGGACACCGACGGACAGCCCCAGCATTTT. As protein: CASSRDTDGQPQHF.

The V call is TRBV6-6, the J call TRBJ2-7; D is unclear. The ends were cut back, 2 bases at V and 6 bases at J, with 5 bases in the middle. Germline loops: CDR1 MNHNY, CDR2 SVGAGI (reference sequence). The CDR3 has 11 amino acids. CDR3 sequence: CASSYTGEQYF. The CDR3 nucleotides are TGTGCCAGCAGTTACACGGGCGAGCAGTACTTC.

The J gene is TRBJ1-2, the V gene TRBV6-5, with 7 bases that match TRBD1. Germline V gives CDR1 MNHEY, CDR2 SVGAGI. The CDR3 is 13 residues long. Losses at the gene ends were 6 bases for V and 4 bases for J; bases not matched to a gene: 5. CDR3 in amino acids: CASSPGGSYGYTF. The CDR3, as DNA: TGTGCCAGCAGCCCAGGGGGTTCCTATGGCTACACCTTC.

The rearrangement joins TRBV15 to TRBJ1-3; weak D call: TRBD1 (5 bases). CDR1 and CDR2 from the germline V gene are LNHNV and YYDKDF (reference sequence). The CDR3 is made up of 15 amino acids. V lost 2 bases, J lost 1 base, and 9 bases lay in between. CDR3 region: CATSRPRGSGNTIYF. CDR3 nucleotide sequence: TGTGCCACCAGCAGACCCCGGGGGTCTGGAAACACCATATATTTT.

The V and J genes are TRBV2 and TRBJ2-2; no clear D gene. Germline V lookup: CDR1 SNHLY, CDR2 FYNNEI. The V gene lost 6 bases and the J gene lost 6 bases, with 11 bases spanning the gap. CDR3 length: 13 residues. Written as DNA, the CDR3 is TGTGCCAGCAGGCTGAGTCGGGCCGGGGAGCTGTTTTTT. It yields the protein CASRLSRAGELFF.

The chain carries TRBV19 and TRBJ1-5; no definite D call. Germline lookup yields CDR1 LNHDA and CDR2 SQIVND (reference sequence). Trimming left V 6 bases short and J 3 bases short, with 9 bases between. This CDR3 region has 13 residues. The CDR3 DNA follows: TGTGCCAGTAGCTGGGCCGACAATCAGCCCCAGCATTTT. Translation: CASSWADNQPQHF.

The chain recombines TRBV7-9 with TRBJ2-5; 8 bases fit TRBD2. CDR1 is SEHNR, CDR2 FQNEAQ, per germline (reference sequence). The CDR3 loop spans 17 amino acids. The trim removed 0 bases at V and 2 bases at J, leaving 8 bases unmatched. CDR3: CASSLAEIAGLQETQYF. In DNA form, the CDR3 reads TGTGCCAGCAGCTTAGCGGAAATAGCGGGACTACAAGAGACCCAGTACTTC. Full variable domain (rest looked up from reference TRBV7-9 and TRBJ2-5): DTGVSQNPRHKITKRGQNVTFRCDPISEHNRLYWYRQTLGQGPEFLTYFQNEAQLEKSRLLSDRFSAERPKGSFSTLEIQRTEQGDSAMYLCASSLAEIAGLQETQYFGPGTRLLVL.

The chain employs TRBV3-1 (or the pseudogene TRBV3-2) and TRBJ1-4; 9 nucleotides match TRBD1. Germline lookup yields CDR1 LGHDT and CDR2 YNNKEL (reference sequence). This CDR3 comprises 18 residues. J was trimmed by 8 bases and V by 1 base; bases with no gene match: 14. This chain's CDR3 is CASSQAPGQGSMGEKLFF. In nucleotides, the CDR3 is TGTGCCAGCAGCCAAGCCCCGGGACAGGGTTCCATGGGGGAAAAACTGTTTTTT.

The genes are TRBV4-2 and TRBJ2-5; 11 positions match TRBD1. Germline V lookup: CDR1 LGHNA, CDR2 YNFKEQ. This CDR3 region has 14 residues. With V trimmed by 4 bases and J by 6 bases, 4 bases remained unmatched. The CDR3 DNA reads TGTGCCAGCAGCCGGGACAGGGGGACAAAGACCCAGTACTTC. It translates to CASSRDRGTKTQYF.

CDR3 residues: CASSLFTAGLVSSYNEQFF. CDR3 DNA sequence: TGTGCCAGCAGTCTATTCACCGCGGGACTCGTCAGCTCCTACAATGAGCAGTTCTTC. The rearrangement joins TRBV27 to TRBJ2-1; TRBD2 is a possible D gene (6 bases). The V gene's germline CDR1 is MNHEY and CDR2 SMNVEV (reference sequence). Trimming removed 5 bases at V and 0 bases at J, with 23 bases between. The CDR3 consists of 19 residues.